These 9 T cell receptor beta chains share one sample of origin, sequenced in a study of blood T cell repertoires in COVID-19 (dated by TCRdb to the early 2020s). To prepare the library, the immunoSEQ multiplex PCR assay was applied. In its TCRdb copy, this immuneACCESS table keeps in-frame sequences only and misses some clones. Where compared with another copy, unresolved V genes explain less than half of these, and the others have no known cause. The sample records approximately 200,000 clones, 75% to 90% of which are singletons. Around 3.2% of the sample belongs to the ten largest clones. Sequenced input: PBMCs or T cells enriched from blood (not recorded which). These receptors were taken from a woman between 18 and 30 years old in a cohort exposed to, infected with or recovered from COVID-19 (not recorded which).

J is TRBJ2-5 and V is TRBV11-2, with unresolved D. The germline V and J ends were trimmed by 3 bases and 4 bases, with 12 bases remaining between them. The CDR3 length is 14 residues. The V gene's germline CDR1 is SGHAT and CDR2 FQNNGV. The chain's CDR3 is CASSFRVALETQYF. In DNA form, the CDR3 reads TGTGCCAGCAGCTTTAGAGTCGCCCTAGAGACCCAGTACTTC.

This clone came up once. The chain is built from TRBV6-5 and TRBJ1-1, with unresolved D. The CDR3 runs to 14 residues. Germline lookup yields CDR1 MNHEY and CDR2 SVGAGI. V lost 4 bases, J lost 2 bases, and 11 bases lay in between. CDR3 in amino acids: CASSFSGFNTEAFF. CDR3 sequence (DNA): TGTGCCAGCAGTTTTTCGGGTTTTAACACTGAAGCTTTCTTT.

The chain has TRBV6-5 and TRBJ1-1, with D possibly matching TRBD1 (6 bases). The germline CDR1 and CDR2 sequences are MNHEY and SVGAGI. CDR3 length: 15 residues. Trimming took off 2 bases at V and 9 bases at J, with 19 bases between the two ends. For the CDR3, the DNA is TGTGCCAGCAGTTACGCCGGGACATTGGACGTGAAAGCTTTCTTT. Amino acids: CASSYAGTLDVKAFF.

The V gene is TRBV7-9, the J gene TRBJ1-1, with a weak D call TRBD1 (6 bases). The CDR3 sequence is 17 residues long. Germline values: CDR1 SEHNR, CDR2 FQNEAQ (reference sequence). The germline V and J ends were trimmed by 1 base and 5 bases, with 20 bases remaining between them. This chain's CDR3 is CASSLVGTNAIETEAFF. The DNA of the CDR3 is TGTGCCAGCAGCTTAGTAGGGACAAATGCCATCGAGACTGAAGCTTTCTTT.

This chain joins TRBV5-1 and TRBJ1-3; D uncertain. Trimming removed 6 bases from V and 4 bases from J, with 14 bases in between. The CDR3 spans 14 residues. The V gene's germline CDR1 is SGHRS and CDR2 YFSETQ. CDR3 residues: CASKAEGSGNTIYF. Here the CDR3 DNA reads TGCGCCAGCAAGGCGGAGGGCTCAGGAAACACCATATATTTT.

V is TRBV5-8 and J is TRBJ1-6; a possible D gene is TRBD1 (5 bases). Trimming took 0 bases from V and 7 from J, leaving 8 bases between them. The CDR3 sequence is 14 residues long. The V gene's germline CDR1 is SGHTS and CDR2 YDEGEE. CDR3 in DNA: TGTGCCAGCAGCTTGGGACAGACCAATTCACCCCTCCACTTT. As protein: CASSLGQTNSPLHF. The whole variable domain, remainder taken from reference TRBV5-8 and TRBJ1-6, is EAGVTQSPTHLIKTRGQQATLRCSPISGHTSVYWYQQALGLGLQFLLWYDEGEERNRGNFPPRFSGRQFPNYSSELNVNALELEDSALYLCASSLGQTNSPLHFGNGTRLTVT.

The chain couples TRBV9 to TRBJ2-3; D gene uncertain. CDR3 size: 15 residues. CDR1 is SGDLS, CDR2 YYNGEE, per germline. Trimming left V 0 bases short and J 1 base short, with 9 bases between. In nucleotides, the CDR3 is TGTGCCAGCAGCGTAGCAGTAACCGGCACAGATACGCAGTATTTT. Translating it yields CASSVAVTGTDTQYF.

This clone has only one observation. The gene calls are TRBV5-1 and TRBJ1-6, with TRBD1 identical over 10 bases. The CDR3 extends over 15 amino acids. CDR1 is SGHRS and CDR2 is YFSETQ in the germline V gene. The ends lost 4 bases at V and 6 bases at J; junction bases unmatched: 4. CDR3: CASSTDRGRNSPLHF. CDR3 bases: TGCGCCAGCAGCACTGACAGGGGGCGTAATTCACCCCTCCACTTT.

This chain connects TRBV11-2 to TRBJ2-7; 13 positions match TRBD2. Germline values: CDR1 SGHAT, CDR2 FQNNGV. V dropped 0 bases and J dropped 7; count of bases not matched to a gene: 3. The CDR3 consists of 15 residues. The CDR3 nucleotides are TGTGCCAGCAGCTTAGATACTAGCGGGAGGGGTGAGCAGTACTTC. Its translation: CASSLDTSGRGEQYF.